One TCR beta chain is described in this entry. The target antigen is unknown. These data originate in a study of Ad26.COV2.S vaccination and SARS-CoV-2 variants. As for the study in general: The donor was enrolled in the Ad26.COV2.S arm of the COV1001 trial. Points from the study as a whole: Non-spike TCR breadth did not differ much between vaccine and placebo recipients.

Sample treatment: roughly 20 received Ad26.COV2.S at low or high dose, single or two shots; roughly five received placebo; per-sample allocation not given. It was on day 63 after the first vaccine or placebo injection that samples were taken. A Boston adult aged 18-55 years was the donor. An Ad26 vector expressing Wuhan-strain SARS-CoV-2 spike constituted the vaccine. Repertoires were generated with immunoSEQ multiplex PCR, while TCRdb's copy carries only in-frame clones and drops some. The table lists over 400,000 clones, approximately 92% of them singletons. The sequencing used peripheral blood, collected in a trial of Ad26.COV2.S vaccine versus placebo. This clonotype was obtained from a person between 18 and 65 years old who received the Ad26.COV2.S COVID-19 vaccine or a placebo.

CDR3 sequence: CATSVTSGGGQTQYF. CDR3 coding DNA: TGCGCCACCTCGGTGACTAGCGGGGGAGGGCAGACCCAGTACTTC. V gene TRBV5-1 combines with J gene TRBJ2-5; 12 bases map to TRBD2. From germline, CDR1 is SGHRS and CDR2 YFSETQ. Unmatched junction bases numbered 12, after V lost 9 bases and J lost 6 bases. CDR3 length equals 15 residues.